This TCR beta chain derives from a study of OX40 agonist ivuxolimab in advanced cancers. About the full investigation: The costimulatory receptor OX40 (CD134) was targeted by ivuxolimab, a fully human IgG2 agonistic monoclonal antibody. Intravenous ivuxolimab was administered to patients every 2 weeks at six dose levels: 0.01, 0.1, 0.3, 1.5, 3 and 10 mg/kg. Of the roughly 54 dose-escalation patients, hepatocellular carcinoma was present in 19, melanoma in about 15, renal cell carcinoma in 9 and head and neck cancer in 9. In the dose-escalation cohort, around four fifths of patients were male, and the mean age was about 55 years, with a range of about 23 to 90. Prior anti-PD-1, anti-PD-L1 or anti-CTLA-4 therapy was permitted, and 40% of dose-escalation patients had received checkpoint inhibitors. Three dose-escalation patients achieved partial responses, one with hepatocellular carcinoma and two with cutaneous melanoma. The purpose of peripheral TCRbeta sequencing was to test whether ivuxolimab changed TCR sequence diversity and led to clonal T-cell expansion. The monotherapy dose-escalation portion (N = 52 patients) of the phase I ivuxolimab trial is reported in the paper. Broad study findings and their caveats: In the 0.1-3.0 mg/kg groups, partial responders had among the lowest normalized peripheral clonal expansion, particularly in CD8+ T cells. Antigen specificity was not determined for the clonally expanded peripheral T cells. After ivuxolimab, expanded clones were on average more numerous among CD8+ T cells than among CD4+ T cells. Low levels of normalized T-cell clonal expansion were also seen in some patients who did not respond. At doses of 0.1 to 3.0 mg/kg, clonal expansion of both CD4+ and CD8+ blood T cells was observed from baseline to week 6.

The CDR3 spans 12 residues, from the cysteine through the phenylalanine. This entry keeps only the CDR3 DNA: 36 bases, framed from base 1. CDR1 and CDR2 are read off the germline V gene (reference sequence) as LNHDA and SQIVND. V drops 2 bases and J drops 6 bases, leaving 5 bases in between. The trial excluded patients who had a history of autoimmune disease or were on systemic immunosuppression. Peripheral blood for TCR sequencing was collected from all dose cohorts at baseline, on cycle 4 day 1, and on cycle 7 day 1. Samples were obtained from an open-label, multicenter, first-in-human phase I dose-escalation trial of ivuxolimab. Adults with locally advanced or metastatic melanoma, renal cell, hepatocellular, or head and neck squamous cell carcinoma were enrolled in the trial. CD4+ and CD8+ T cells were sorted separately from peripheral blood before TCR sequencing. Regarding this clone: This clone's antigen is unknown. Base qualities are not at hand, and no much larger clone is one base apart.

Genomic DNA was isolated from the sorted cells so that the TCRbeta CDR3 region could be sequenced. The immunoSEQ Assay was used for sequencing of TCRbeta CDR3 regions. Sourced from immuneACCESS, this table was stored by TCRdb with only in-frame sequences that have V and J called. A share of the clones is absent; for the studies checked, an unresolved V gene accounts for under half, and the remainder has no known explanation. The sample table contains about 14,000 clones; only one count was recorded for under 85% of them. The top ten hold about 30% of the sample. This receptor was identified in an adult with an advanced solid tumor such as melanoma, head and neck, liver or kidney cancer. This specimen consisted of CD4+ or CD8+ T cells sorted from blood, obtained in a trial of the OX40 agonist ivuxolimab. In this chain, TRBV19 is recombined with TRBJ2-1; no D gene call is confident. The DNA sequence follows: TGTGCCAGTAGTATATGGAGCAATGAGCAGTTCTTC. Its protein product is CASSIWSNEQFF.